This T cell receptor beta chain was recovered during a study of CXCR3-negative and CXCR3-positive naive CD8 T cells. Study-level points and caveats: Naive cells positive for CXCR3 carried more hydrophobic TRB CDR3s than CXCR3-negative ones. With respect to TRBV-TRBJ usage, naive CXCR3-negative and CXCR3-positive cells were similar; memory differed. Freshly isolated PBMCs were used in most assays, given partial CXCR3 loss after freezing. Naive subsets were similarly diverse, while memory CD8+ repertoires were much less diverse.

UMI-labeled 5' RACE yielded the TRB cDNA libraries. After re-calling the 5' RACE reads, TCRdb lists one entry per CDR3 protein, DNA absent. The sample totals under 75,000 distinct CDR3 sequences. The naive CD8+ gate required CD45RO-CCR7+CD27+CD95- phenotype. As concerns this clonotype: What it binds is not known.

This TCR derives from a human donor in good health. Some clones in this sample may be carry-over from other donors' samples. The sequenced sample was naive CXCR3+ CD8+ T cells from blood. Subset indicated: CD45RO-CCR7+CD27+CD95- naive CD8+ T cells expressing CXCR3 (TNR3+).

CDR3 loop: CASSQEGYGYTF. This rearrangement joins TRBV4-2 to TRBJ1-2. The CDR3 has 12 amino acids. Germline V CDR1 and CDR2: LGHNA, YNFKEQ.